The source of this T cell receptor beta chain is a study of blood T cell repertoires in COVID-19 (dated by TCRdb to the early 2020s). As for the study more broadly: Collaborator samples came from the United States, Italy and Spain and covered acute and convalescent phases of COVID-19. The samples were drawn from the first 160 participants of the ongoing ImmuneRACE study and from 1,254 subjects provided by 6 global collaborators. Where available, HLA class I and class II types were taken from metadata supplied by the sample provider and were not determined by assay-based typing. The dataset comprised deeply sampled blood TCRbeta repertoires from subjects exposed to, actively infected with, or recovered from COVID-19. The repertoires were released in a freely available public database intended as a resource for research on the immune response to SARS-CoV-2. The material from the prospective study consisted of cDNA or gDNA derived from T cells, B-cell-depleted T cells, or PBMCs. A de-identified subject ID, COVID-19 status, age in years and sex were almost always included in the sample metadata. The paper's findings and limits, for the study overall: How much clinical and demographic metadata was included differed by source and by participant, and the metadata was provided uncurated.

Notes on this clone: Which antigen it targets is not known. Base qualities are missing; no much larger clone stands one base away.

TCRbeta CDR3 regions were amplified from genomic DNA using the immunoSEQ Assay, a bias-controlled multiplex PCR. On the authors' methods: Nucleated cell counts per sample were estimated from amplification of reference gene primers within the assay. Sequence reads were collapsed and filtered to measure the absolute abundance of every unique TCRbeta CDR3 rearrangement. For each sample, productive Simpson clonality was calculated by taking the square root of Simpson's diversity index across productive rearrangements. TCRdb carries this immuneACCESS record with in-frame sequences only. Its versions omit some clonotypes, under half of them owing to an unresolved V gene in the studies checked, with the rest unexplained. V, J and clone size are those of that table, while D and trimming were read from the DNA. The sample data list some 19,000 clones, and approximately 85% of these were observed just once. The ten largest clones add up to 55% to 65% of the sample.

Collaborating institutions collected whole blood in K2EDTA tubes following their own protocols. For TCRbeta analysis, collaborators shipped samples in one of three forms: frozen whole blood, isolated PBMCs, or DNA extracted from either of those sample types. Here V drops 2 bases and J drops 5 bases, and the junction holds 3 bases not matched to any gene. The germline V gene provides CDR1 SGHTA and CDR2 FQGNSA. Counted from cysteine to phenylalanine, this CDR3 has 14 amino acids. Just the 42-base CDR3 DNA is kept, in frame starting at base 1. Sequencing input: peripheral blood. The sequence was collected from a man of 80 years or more with acute or convalescent COVID-19. The V gene is TRBV7-2 and the J gene is TRBJ2-5; 9 bases in the middle match TRBD1. The CDR3 here reads CASSLSGQGETQYF. Here is the DNA: TGTGCCAGCAGCTTAAGTGGACAGGGGGAGACCCAGTACTTC. Full variable domain (CDR3 extended with the reference TRBV7-2 and TRBJ2-5 proteins): GAGVSQSPSNKVTEKGKDVELRCDPISGHTALYWYRQSLGQGLEFLIYFQGNSAPDKSGLPSDRFSAERTGGSVSTLTIQRTQQEDSAVYLCASSLSGQGETQYFGPGTRLLVL.